The 18 T cell receptor beta chains below all came from one sample that was sequenced in a study of identical twins. Each CDR3 protein is one row after TCRdb ran MiXCR on the 5' RACE reads. The sample holds more than 400,000 distinct CDR3 sequences, 12% to 15% seen once. These data were likewise used in another study, on yellow fever vaccine responses in identical twins.

Sequenced material: CD4+ T cells sorted from blood. All receptors derive from a woman under 30 in good health.

The gene calls are TRBV9 and TRBJ1-1; TRBD1 might be the D (5 bases). CDR3 length: 12 amino acids. Per germline, CDR1 SGDLS and CDR2 YYNGEE. Trimming cost V 2 bases and J 9 bases, with 11 bases left between them. The CDR3 sequence is CASSVTTAQAFF. The CDR3 nucleotides are TGTGCCAGCAGCGTGACGACAGCTCAAGCTTTCTTT.

This clonotype was seen at least ten times. The V gene is TRBV5-1, the J gene TRBJ2-4; the D gene could be TRBD1 or TRBD2 (5 bases each). V was shortened by 4 bases and J by 0 bases, with 23 bases between the two germline ends. CDR1 SGHRS and CDR2 YFSETQ come from the germline V gene. The CDR3 sequence is 19 residues long. The DNA of the CDR3 is TGCGCCAGCAGCGCGGTCTGGGACCCATCCAGGGCAGCCAAAAACATTCAGTACTTC. Encoded protein: CASSAVWDPSRAAKNIQYF.

The chain uses TRBV20-1 and TRBJ2-1; D is unresolved. V was pared by 3 bases and J by 0 bases, with 15 bases between. Per the germline V gene, CDR1 is DFQATT and CDR2 is SNEGSKA (reference sequence). The CDR3 runs 16 residues. CDR3 residues: CSASLLQLGSYNEQFF. The CDR3 DNA is TGCAGTGCTAGTCTTCTGCAACTCGGCTCCTACAATGAGCAGTTCTTC.

This clonotype was recorded a few times. V and J are TRBV15 and TRBJ1-6; possibly TRBD1 for D (5 bases). Germline V gives CDR1 LNHNV, CDR2 YYDKDF (reference sequence). V shed 0 bases and J shed 8 bases, with 5 bases lying between them. CDR3 length equals 13 residues. The CDR3 DNA sequence: TGTGCCACCAGCAGAGAGGGGCATTCACCCCTCCACTTT. Protein sequence: CATSREGHSPLHF.

This clonotype was counted a few times. This chain uses TRBV3-1 with TRBJ2-1; 14 bases are shared with TRBD2. CDR3 size: 16 residues. Germline CDR1 LGHDT, CDR2 YNNKEL (reference sequence). V shed 4 bases, J shed 8 bases, and the junction held 7 bases outside the gene matches. This CDR3 is CASSRGLAGGLDEQFF. The CDR3, as DNA: TGTGCCAGCAGCCGAGGACTAGCGGGAGGATTAGATGAGCAGTTCTTC.

This sequence joins TRBV9 and TRBJ2-3; 9 bases line up with TRBD1. Per the germline V gene, CDR1 is SGDLS and CDR2 is YYNGEE. This CDR3 has 16 residues. J gave up 4 bases and V 4 bases, and 10 bases lay outside the gene matches. This chain's CDR3 is CASSLGQGMGPDTQYF. Here the CDR3 DNA reads TGTGCCAGCAGCCTCGGACAGGGGATGGGGCCAGATACGCAGTATTTT.

This chain links TRBV2 with TRBJ1-5, with no clear D. Per the germline V gene, CDR1 is SNHLY and CDR2 is FYNNEI. CDR3 length equals 13 residues. Between the trimmed V and J ends, which lost 7 bases and 3 bases, there was a span of 10 bases. CDR3 coding DNA: TGTGCCAGCACTCAACAGATCAATCAGCCCCAGCATTTT. This codes for CASTQQINQPQHF. Full variable domain (rest looked up from reference TRBV2 and TRBJ1-5): EPEVTQTPSHQVTQMGQEVILRCVPISNHLYFYWYRQILGQKVEFLVSFYNNEISEKSEIFDDQFSVERPDGSNFTLKIRSTKLEDSAMYFCASTQQINQPQHFGDGTRLSIL.

In this sample, this clonotype turned up many times. This chain uses TRBV12-3 or TRBV12-4 with TRBJ1-5; D is uncertain. Trimming removed 4 bases at V and 5 bases at J, with 12 bases between. This CDR3 region has 14 residues. The CDR3 coding sequence is TGTGCCAGCAGTTCAAATGGGGAATATCAGCCCCAGCATTTT. Its translation: CASSSNGEYQPQHF.

The chain employs TRBV20-1 and TRBJ2-3; D is possibly TRBD1 or TRBD2 (7 bases each). The germline V and J ends were trimmed by 6 bases and 5 bases, with 18 bases remaining between them. CDR3 length: 14 amino acids. Germline V gene lookup returns CDR1 DFQATT and CDR2 SNEGSKA (reference sequence). The CDR3 spells CSAIQGGGEDTQYF. The CDR3 DNA reads TGCAGTGCAATCCAGGGAGGGGGCGAAGATACGCAGTATTTT.

The V gene is TRBV7-9, the J gene TRBJ1-4; a possible D gene is TRBD1 (5 bases). V was pared by 3 bases and J by 8 bases, with 10 bases between. The CDR3 extends over 13 amino acids. Germline values: CDR1 SEHNR, CDR2 FQNEAQ (reference sequence). Written as DNA, the CDR3 is TGTGCCAGCAGCTTTCAGGGTTGGGAAAAACTGTTTTTT. Its protein product is CASSFQGWEKLFF.

V and J are TRBV3-1 and TRBJ1-2; D is ambiguous. Trimming pared 1 base from V and 8 bases from J, leaving 5 bases between. From germline, CDR1 is LGHDT and CDR2 YNNKEL (reference sequence). The CDR3 is 11 residues long. CDR3 amino acids: CASSQVEGYTF. CDR3 DNA: TGTGCCAGCAGCCAAGTAGAAGGCTACACCTTC.

This clonotype has ten or more counts. V and J are TRBV5-6 and TRBJ2-3; D is perhaps TRBD1 or TRBD2 (6 bases each). V gave up 4 bases and J gave up 5 bases, with 17 bases separating them. CDR1 is SGHDT and CDR2 is YYEEEE in the germline V gene. This CDR3 has 15 amino acids. CDR3 loop: CASSQEPRGGDTQYF. CDR3 sequence (DNA): TGTGCCAGCAGCCAAGAACCCAGGGGAGGAGATACGCAGTATTTT.

The rearrangement joins TRBV20-1 to TRBJ1-1; D not certain. From germline, CDR1 is DFQATT and CDR2 SNEGSKA (reference sequence). Trimming cost V 4 bases and J 6 bases, with 9 bases left between them. CDR3 length: 11 residues. The DNA for the CDR3 is TGCAGTGCTATGGGGTACGCTGAAGCTTTCTTT. It translates to CSAMGYAEAFF.

Many counts were recorded for this clonotype. This rearrangement joins TRBV12-3 or TRBV12-4 to TRBJ1-4; D is ambiguous. This CDR3 is built from 15 residues. Trimming cost V 6 bases and J 0 bases, with 11 bases left between them. For the CDR3, the DNA is TGTGCCAGCAGCCGCTCAGGAGCAACTAATGAAAAACTGTTTTTT. This translates into CASSRSGATNEKLFF.

This clonotype was found a few times. The V and J genes are TRBV29-1 and TRBJ2-5, with unresolved D. The CDR3 contains 14 residues. Germline V gives CDR1 SQVTM, CDR2 ANQGSEA. Trimming took 6 bases from V and 2 from J, leaving 16 bases between them. CDR3 protein: CSVPRNQGQETQYF. Written as DNA, the CDR3 is TGCAGCGTACCCCGAAATCAAGGACAAGAGACCCAGTACTTC.

V gene TRBV14 combines with J gene TRBJ2-2; D uncertain. Germline assignment: CDR1 SGHDN and CDR2 FVKESK. The CDR3 has 15 amino acids. V was clipped by 8 bases and J by 8 bases, with 21 bases between them. The CDR3 is CASQARRTPVGELFF. The CDR3 DNA sequence: TGTGCCAGCCAAGCCAGAAGGACCCCTGTTGGGGAGCTGTTTTTT.

A few counts support this clonotype. The rearrangement joins TRBV20-1 to TRBJ2-2; possibly TRBD2 for D (6 bases). Per the germline V gene, CDR1 is DFQATT and CDR2 is SNEGSKA (reference sequence). The CDR3 length is 15 residues. Trimming took off 6 bases at V and 1 base at J, with 15 bases between the two ends. In DNA form, the CDR3 reads TGCAGTGCCATGTCTGTCGGGGGGAACACCGGGGAGCTGTTTTTT. Protein: CSAMSVGGNTGELFF.

This clonotype was found a few times. The V gene is TRBV3-1, the J gene TRBJ2-7; 8 positions agree with TRBD1. Germline V gives CDR1 LGHDT, CDR2 YNNKEL (reference sequence). CDR3 size: 15 residues. CDR3 coding DNA: TGTGCCAGCAGCCAATCGGGACAGGAGCACTACGAGCTGTACGTC. Its translation: CASSQSGQEHYELYV.